This is a list of T cell receptor beta chains from one sample in a study of response to subunit inactivated influenza vaccine. TCRdb processed the RT-PCR reads anew with MiXCR; each CDR3 protein has one entry. The data contain roughly 500,000 distinct CDR3 sequences, approximately 15% of them singletons. The input for sequencing was CD4+ T cells sorted from PBMCs, taken roughly 24 months after vaccination. The receptors were sampled from a man aged 50 to 69 who received an inactivated influenza vaccine. The CDR3 runs from the conserved cysteine through the conserved F or W. The D gene is left open where the match is weak. Clone size, where shown, is once, few, many, or a class for clones that have expanded.

clone size	V gene	J gene	D gene	CDR3 DNA	CDR3 protein
NA	TRBV3-1	TRBJ2-5	NA	TGTCCCAGCAGTCTTCGAGGGGAAGAGACCCAGTACTTC	CPSSLRGEETQYF
many	TRBV5-1	TRBJ2-7	NA	TGCGCCAGCAGCGTCTCAGGGAACTCCTACGAGCAGTACTTC	CASSVSGNSYEQYF
many	TRBV29-1	TRBJ1-2	NA	TGCAGCGTTGACAGTGCCGGCCCCTATGGCTACACCTTC	CSVDSAGPYGYTF
few	TRBV4-1	TRBJ2-5	NA	TGCGCCAGCAGCCAAGGAATCAGCGGGGAGACCCAGTACTTC	CASSQGISGETQYF
NA	TRBV11-2	TRBJ2-5	NA	TGTGCCAGCAGCTTAAACGTTAACCCAAACCAAGAGACCCAGTACTTC	CASSLNVNPNQETQYF
many	TRBV7-9	TRBJ2-3	NA	TGTGCCAGCAGCCAATCGGTTACAGATACGCAGTATTTT	CASSQSVTDTQYF
NA	TRBV18	TRBJ2-3	NA	TGTGCCAGCTCACAATCCCGTACCCCGAGCACAGATACGCAGTATTTT	CASSQSRTPSTDTQYF
few	TRBV6-1	TRBJ1-5	NA	TGTGCCAGCAGTGAAGGGCCGTCACGCGACTGGCCCCAGCATTTT	CASSEGPSRDWPQHF
many	TRBV5-1	TRBJ2-1	TRBD1	TGCGCCAGCAGCACAGGACAGGGGAATGGCAATGAGCAGTTCTTC	CASSTGQGNGNEQFF
few	TRBV20-1	TRBJ1-2	TRBD1	TGCAGTGCTATCCAAACCTCCGGGACAGGGGGGGGTGTCGGCTACACCTTC	CSAIQTSGTGGGVGYTF
NA	TRBV9	TRBJ2-3	NA	TGTGCCAGCAGCGTAGCTGCCGGGGGTCTTACAGATACGCAGTATTTT	CASSVAAGGLTDTQYF
NA	TRBV20-1	TRBJ2-7	TRBD1	TGCAGTGCTAGAGATCGTCGCAGGGGACAGAAAGGTGGGGACGAGCAGTACTTC	CSARDRRRGQKGGDEQYF
few	TRBV10-3	TRBJ2-7	NA	TGTGCCATCAGCAACACGGCCTACGAGCAGTACTTC	CAISNTAYEQYF
NA	TRBV2	TRBJ1-5	NA	TGTGCCAGCAGGGGGGACGTCAATCAGCCCCAGCATTTT	CASRGDVNQPQHF
NA	TRBV29-1	TRBJ2-1	TRBD2	TGCAGTGCCGGGACTAGCGGGAGGGCTTTCCCCAATGAGCAGTTCTTC	CSAGTSGRAFPNEQFF
few	TRBV11-2	TRBJ2-7	NA	TGTGCCAGCAGCTTAGTGGGAGGGGGCGCTTACGAGCAGTACTTC	CASSLVGGGAYEQYF
NA	TRBV7-8	TRBJ2-2	TRBD1	TGTGCCAGCAGCTTCGGACAGGGAGGAGGCGGGGAGCTGTTTTTT	CASSFGQGGGGELFF
few	TRBV28	TRBJ2-1	TRBD2	TGTGCCAGCACTCCGGCCGGGACTAGCGGGAGGGCCGACAATGAGCAGTTCTTC	CASTPAGTSGRADNEQFF
few	TRBV7-8	TRBJ2-2	TRBD1	TGTGCCAGCAGCGAATCCGGGACAGGGTCCGGGGAGCTGTTTTTT	CASSESGTGSGELFF
few	TRBV12-3/TRBV12-4	TRBJ2-5	NA	TGTGCCAGCAGCCGGATCAGGGCGGAGACCCAGTACTTC	CASSRIRAETQYF
few	TRBV6-6	TRBJ2-1	NA	TGTGCCAGCAGTCACCTGGTGGGCAATGAGCAGTTCTTC	CASSHLVGNEQFF
many	TRBV12-3/TRBV12-4	TRBJ1-3	NA	TGTGCCACTCAGGAGGGAGTACCTGGAAACACCATATATTTT	CATQEGVPGNTIYF
few	TRBV12-3/TRBV12-4	TRBJ2-1	TRBD2	TGTGCCAGCAGCCCCAGAAGCGGGAGTGCAGATGAGCAGTTCTTC	CASSPRSGSADEQFF
few	TRBV4-3	TRBJ1-1	NA	TGCGCCAGCAGCCAAGATCTAGGACAGAACACTGAAGCTTTCTTT	CASSQDLGQNTEAFF
few	TRBV10-3	TRBJ2-1	TRBD2	TGTGCCACCAAACTAGCGGGGGGATACAATGAGCAGTTCTTC	CATKLAGGYNEQFF
few	TRBV29-1	TRBJ2-1	NA	TGCATCGCCCACGGGCGGGAAACGTTCTTC	CIAHGRETFF
many	TRBV7-6	TRBJ2-7	NA	TGTGCCAGCAGCTTAATAGGGGGGTCCTCCTACGAGCAGTACTTC	CASSLIGGSSYEQYF
NA	TRBV20-1	TRBJ2-7	TRBD2	TGCAGTGCTAGAGAGAAATCGGGACTAGCGGGGACCTACGAGCAGTACTTC	CSAREKSGLAGTYEQYF
few	TRBV6-2/TRBV6-3	TRBJ1-5	TRBD1	TGTGCCAGCAGGAGCGGACAGGTCGGCAATCAGCCCCAGCATTTT	CASRSGQVGNQPQHF
NA	TRBV25-1	TRBJ1-1	NA	TGTGCCAGCAGTGACTACCTTGGCACTGAAGCTTTCTTT	CASSDYLGTEAFF
many	TRBV29-1	TRBJ2-3	NA	TGCAGCGTTGGAATAGATACGCAGTATTTT	CSVGIDTQYF
few	TRBV19	TRBJ2-4	NA	TGTGCCAGTAGTATGGGGCGGGGAGCCAAAAACATTCAGTACTTC	CASSMGRGAKNIQYF
once	TRBV5-1	TRBJ1-1	NA	TGCGCCAGCAGCGTACAGGGTTTGGCTGAAGCTTTCTTT	CASSVQGLAEAFF
many	TRBV12-3/TRBV12-4	TRBJ1-1	NA	TGTGCCAGCAGTTGGGGGCGAAACACTGAAGCTTTCTTT	CASSWGRNTEAFF
few	TRBV5-1	TRBJ2-3	NA	TGCGCCAGCAGCTTCAAGGGTAGCACAGATACGCAGTATTTT	CASSFKGSTDTQYF
many	TRBV12-3/TRBV12-4	TRBJ2-4	NA	TGTGCCAGCAGTTCAATGACAGATTTCCGTAACATTCAGTACTTC	CASSSMTDFRNIQYF